This T cell receptor (beta chain) was recovered during a study of T cell changes during pregnancy in multiple sclerosis. The CDR3 is made up of 13 amino acids. Germline assignment: CDR1 GTSNPN and CDR2 SVGIG (reference sequence). V trimming: 3 bases; J trimming: 2 bases; junction bases outside the gene matches: 1. Sequencing used immunoSEQ multiplex PCR; TCRdb keeps in-frame clones, though not all of them. The repertoire consists of under 55,000 clones, with 85% to 95% occurring once and the leading ten covering about 2%. The chain couples TRBV30 to TRBJ1-1, with TRBD1 matching over 9 bases. This specimen consisted of peripheral blood, obtained in the second trimester of pregnancy. This TCR was recovered from a female donor with multiple sclerosis, enrolled in a pregnancy study. CDR3 protein: CAWRDRGNTEAFF. Written as DNA, the CDR3 is TGTGCCTGGAGGGACAGGGGAAACACTGAAGCTTTCTTT.